The T cell receptor beta chain described here comes from a study of blood T cell repertoires in COVID-19. The CDR3 is made up of 13 amino acids. V dropped 5 bases and J dropped 7 bases, with 12 bases sitting between them. Germline loops: CDR1 SNHLY, CDR2 FYNNEI. Measured with immunoSEQ multiplex PCR; TCRdb has only the in-frame clones, and not every one. Of tens of thousands of clones listed, around nine tenths are singletons. The TCR was taken from a human donor in a cohort sampled during active COVID-19. The chain uses TRBV2 and TRBJ1-5, with D perhaps TRBD1 (5 bases). Sequencing was performed on peripheral blood. The CDR3 sequence: CASSFTEGQPQHF. For the CDR3, the DNA is TGTGCCAGCAGTTTCACGGAGGGGCAGCCCCAGCATTTT.